This TCR beta chain came from a study of siplizumab effects on memory and regulatory T cells. General study results and limits: Alloreactive sequences whose origin lay in unstimulated CD4+ memory cells were significantly reduced by siplizumab.

Only in-frame clones appear in the TCRdb table, and some are missing; sequencing was by immunoSEQ multiplex PCR. The sample lists around 94,000 clones; more than 85% were seen once. Concerning this clone: The target antigen is unknown.

The TCR sequence derives from a human donor in good health. The sample was CD4+ T cells sorted from blood.

The CDR3 spells CASSNGQGVSPLHF. CDR3 nucleotides: TGTGCCAGCAGCAACGGACAGGGGGTCTCACCCCTCCACTTT. The J gene is TRBJ1-6, the V gene TRBV9; 10 positions agree with TRBD1. Germline trimming cut 4 bases from V and 10 bases from J; bases unmatched to any gene: 5. The CDR3 has 14 amino acids. CDR1 SGDLS and CDR2 YYNGEE come from the germline V gene.